This T cell receptor beta chain appears in the sequencing data of a study of blood T cell repertoires in COVID-19. Profiled with immunoSEQ multiplex PCR; TCRdb holds only in-frame clones, not every one. The data contain fewer than 300,000 clones, approximately 82% of them singletons. Germline assignment: CDR1 SEHNR and CDR2 FQNEAQ (reference sequence). The CDR3 consists of 13 residues. Trimming removed 2 bases at V and 1 base at J, with 5 bases between. This receptor was taken from a woman younger than 35 with acute or convalescent COVID-19. V and J are TRBV7-9 and TRBJ1-1; D remains unclear. The sample comprised peripheral blood. The CDR3: CASSLQKNTEAFF. The CDR3 bases are TGTGCCAGCAGCTTACAGAAGAACACTGAAGCTTTCTTT. Filled out from reference TRBV7-9 and TRBJ1-1, the complete variable domain reads DTGVSQNPRHKITKRGQNVTFRCDPISEHNRLYWYRQTLGQGPEFLTYFQNEAQLEKSRLLSDRFSAERPKGSFSTLEIQRTEQGDSAMYLCASSLQKNTEAFFGQGTRLTVV.